The source of this T cell receptor beta chain is a study of PD-1 blockade in classical Hodgkin lymphoma. Documented time point: cycle 4 day 1 (C4D1), after five to seven weeks of nivolumab. Exposure to brentuximab vedotin varied, and each patient had relapsed following autologous stem cell transplantation. Clones were read by immunoSEQ multiplex PCR, and TCRdb kept only the in-frame ones, dropping some. The sample has around 65,000 clones, around 90% seen once; the top ten hold about 8%. This CDR3 has 14 residues. Germline V gene lookup returns CDR1 KGHSH and CDR2 LQKENI. This sequence was found in a human donor with classical Hodgkin lymphoma. The V call is TRBV18, the J call TRBJ2-5; 7 bases line up with TRBD2. The DNA matches TRBJ2-7 better at its end, which makes the J call doubtful. The specimen comprised peripheral blood mononuclear cells (PBMCs), sampled before the fourth cycle of nivolumab. The CDR3 DNA reads as TGTGCCAGCTCACCACCGGCTAGCGGTGACGAGCAGTACTTC. Its translation: CASSPPASGDEQYF.